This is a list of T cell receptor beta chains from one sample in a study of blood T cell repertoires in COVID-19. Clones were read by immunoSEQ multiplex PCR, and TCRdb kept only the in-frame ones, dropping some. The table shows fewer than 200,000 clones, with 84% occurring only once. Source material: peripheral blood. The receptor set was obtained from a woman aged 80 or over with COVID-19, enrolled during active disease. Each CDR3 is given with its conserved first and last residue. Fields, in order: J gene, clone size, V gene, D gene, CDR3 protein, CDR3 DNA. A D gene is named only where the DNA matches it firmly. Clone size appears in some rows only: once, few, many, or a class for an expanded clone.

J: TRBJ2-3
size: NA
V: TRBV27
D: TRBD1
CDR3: CASSVRDRFLDTQYF
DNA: TGTGCCAGCAGTGTCCGGGACAGGTTTTTAGATACGCAGTATTTT

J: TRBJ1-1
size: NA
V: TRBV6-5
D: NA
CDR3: CASSRKGAEAFF
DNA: TGTGCCAGCAGTCGTAAGGGAGCTGAAGCTTTCTTT

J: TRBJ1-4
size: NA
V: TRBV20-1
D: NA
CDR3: CSASRGAGAYEKLFF
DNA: TGCAGTGCTAGTAGAGGGGCGGGGGCCTACGAAAAACTGTTTTTT

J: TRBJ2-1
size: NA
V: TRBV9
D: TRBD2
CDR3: CASSVAGGQSYNEQFF
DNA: TGTGCCAGCAGCGTAGCGGGAGGCCAGTCCTACAATGAGCAGTTCTTC

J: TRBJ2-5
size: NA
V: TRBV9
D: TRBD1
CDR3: CASSVRTGIGETQYF
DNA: TGTGCCAGCAGCGTGAGGACAGGGATCGGGGAGACCCAGTACTTC

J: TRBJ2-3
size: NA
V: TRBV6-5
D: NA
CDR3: CASARLGGRADTQYF
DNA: TGTGCCAGCGCTAGGCTGGGGGGACGGGCAGATACGCAGTATTTT

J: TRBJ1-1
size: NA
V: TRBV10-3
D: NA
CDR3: CAISVLGGHTEAFF
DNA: TGTGCCATCAGTGTATTGGGGGGACACACTGAAGCTTTCTTT

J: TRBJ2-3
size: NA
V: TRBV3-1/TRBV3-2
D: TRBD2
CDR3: CASEKLAGGRDTQYF
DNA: TGTGCCAGCGAGAAACTAGCGGGAGGCCGGGATACGCAGTATTTT

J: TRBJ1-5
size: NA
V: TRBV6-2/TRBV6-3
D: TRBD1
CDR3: CASSAPLGTGEQPQHF
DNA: TGTGCCAGCAGTGCTCCTCTCGGGACAGGGGAACAGCCCCAGCATTTT

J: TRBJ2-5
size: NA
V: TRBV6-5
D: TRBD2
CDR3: CASSYGTRKQETQYF
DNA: TGTGCCAGCAGTTACGGGACTAGAAAGCAAGAGACCCAGTACTTC

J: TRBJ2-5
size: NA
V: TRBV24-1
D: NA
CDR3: CATSDPFRGGGETQYF
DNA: TGTGCCACCAGTGACCCCTTCCGGGGAGGAGGCGAGACCCAGTACTTC

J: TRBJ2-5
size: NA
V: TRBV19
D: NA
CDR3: CASGVETQYF
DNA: TGTGCCAGTGGAGTAGAGACCCAGTACTTC

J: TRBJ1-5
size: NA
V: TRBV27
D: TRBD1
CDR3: CASRDSQGMGNQPQHF
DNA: TGTGCCAGCAGAGATTCACAGGGGATGGGCAATCAGCCCCAGCATTTT

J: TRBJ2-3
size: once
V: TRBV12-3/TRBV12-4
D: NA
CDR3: CASSFLGGVTQYF
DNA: TGTGCCAGCAGTTTTCTGGGAGGCGTTACGCAGTATTTT

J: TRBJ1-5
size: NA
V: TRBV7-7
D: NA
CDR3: CASTSPRPQHF
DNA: TGTGCTAGCACATCTCCTAGGCCCCAGCATTTT

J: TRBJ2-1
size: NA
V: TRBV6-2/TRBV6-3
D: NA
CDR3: CASSRLGAVYNEQFF
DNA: TGTGCCAGCAGTCGGTTAGGGGCGGTTTACAATGAGCAGTTCTTC

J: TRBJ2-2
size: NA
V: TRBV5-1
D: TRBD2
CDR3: CASSLTLRLATARTGELFF
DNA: TGCGCCAGCAGCCTCACCCTACGACTAGCGACAGCGCGGACCGGGGAGCTGTTTTTT

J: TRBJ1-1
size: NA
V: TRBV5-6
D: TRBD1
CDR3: CASSFRTGNTEAFF
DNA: TGTGCCAGCAGCTTCCGGACAGGGAACACTGAAGCTTTCTTT

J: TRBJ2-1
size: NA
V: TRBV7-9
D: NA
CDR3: CASSLGPYNEQFF
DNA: TGTGCCAGCAGCTTAGGGCCTTACAATGAGCAGTTCTTC

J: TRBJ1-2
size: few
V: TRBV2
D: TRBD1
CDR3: CASSGTGGNGYTF
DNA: TGTGCCAGCAGTGGGACAGGGGGAAATGGCTACACCTTC

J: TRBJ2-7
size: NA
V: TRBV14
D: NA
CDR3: CASSQTSSYEQYF
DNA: TGTGCCAGCAGCCAAACTAGTTCCTACGAGCAGTACTTC

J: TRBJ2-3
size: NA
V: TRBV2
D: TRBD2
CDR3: CASRIVAGGDTQYF
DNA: TGTGCCAGCAGGATAGTAGCGGGAGGGGATACGCAGTATTTT

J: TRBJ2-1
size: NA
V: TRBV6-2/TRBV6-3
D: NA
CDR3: CASSDSYRVGEQFF
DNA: TGTGCCAGCAGTGACTCGTACAGGGTTGGTGAGCAGTTCTTC

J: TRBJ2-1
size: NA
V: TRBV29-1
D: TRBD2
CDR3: CSVERGSGNPPSYNEQFF
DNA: TGCAGCGTTGAAAGGGGTAGCGGGAACCCTCCCTCCTACAATGAGCAGTTCTTC

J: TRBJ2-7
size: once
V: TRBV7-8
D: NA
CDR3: CASSLGTVYEQYF
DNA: TGTGCCAGCAGCTTGGGCACGGTGTACGAGCAGTACTTC

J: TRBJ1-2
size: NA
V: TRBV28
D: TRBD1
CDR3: CASSLKTGGLGYTF
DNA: TGTGCCAGCAGTCTAAAGACAGGGGGCCTTGGCTACACCTTC

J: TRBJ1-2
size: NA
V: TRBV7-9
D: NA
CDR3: CASSLAPRNYGYTF
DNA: TGTGCCAGCAGCTTAGCCCCCCGTAACTATGGCTACACCTTC

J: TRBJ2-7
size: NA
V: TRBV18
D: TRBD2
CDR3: CASSATKGLATYEQYF
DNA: TGTGCCAGCTCCGCTACCAAGGGACTAGCCACCTACGAGCAGTACTTC

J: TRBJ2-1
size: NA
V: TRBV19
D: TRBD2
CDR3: CASSIGLAGKYNEQFF
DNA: TGTGCCAGTAGTATCGGCCTAGCGGGAAAATACAATGAGCAGTTCTTC

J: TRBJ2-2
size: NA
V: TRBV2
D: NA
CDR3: CASSEDRVTGELFF
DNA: TGTGCCAGCAGTGAAGACCGGGTAACCGGGGAGCTGTTTTTT

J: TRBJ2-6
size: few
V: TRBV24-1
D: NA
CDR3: CATSLSGANVLTF
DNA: TGTGCCACCAGTCTCTCTGGGGCCAACGTCCTGACTTTC

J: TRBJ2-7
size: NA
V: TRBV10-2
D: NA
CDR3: CASSEPNLPRTPHYEQYF
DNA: TGCGCCAGCAGTGAGCCAAACCTACCGCGGACTCCCCACTACGAGCAGTACTTC

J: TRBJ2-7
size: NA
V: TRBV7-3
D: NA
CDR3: CASSTRQASEQYF
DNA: TGTGCCAGCAGCACCCGACAGGCCTCCGAGCAGTACTTC

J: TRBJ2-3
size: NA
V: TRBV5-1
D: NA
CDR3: CASSVAQSTDTQYF
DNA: TGCGCCAGCAGCGTAGCCCAGAGCACAGATACGCAGTATTTT

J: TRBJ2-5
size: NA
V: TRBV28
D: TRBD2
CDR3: CASSYPLRLAGGRETQYF
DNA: TGTGCCAGCAGTTACCCTCTCCGACTAGCGGGAGGTCGAGAGACCCAGTACTTC

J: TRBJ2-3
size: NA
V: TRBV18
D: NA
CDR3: CASSALAVHDASQYF
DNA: TGTGCCAGCTCAGCCCTGGCGGTCCACGACGCGTCGCAGTATTTT

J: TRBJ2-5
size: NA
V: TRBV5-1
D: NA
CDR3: CASSPGGTQYF
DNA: TGCGCCAGCAGCCCGGGTGGAACCCAGTACTTC

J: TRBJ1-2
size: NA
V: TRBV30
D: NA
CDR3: CAWRDLVGGGYTF
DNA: TGTGCCTGGAGGGACCTTGTGGGGGGAGGCTACACCTTC

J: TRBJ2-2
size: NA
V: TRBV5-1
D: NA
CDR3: CASSIQGSNTGELFF
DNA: TGCGCCAGCAGCATACAGGGCTCGAACACCGGGGAGCTGTTTTTT

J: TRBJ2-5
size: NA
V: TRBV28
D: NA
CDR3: CATVDSTKETQYF
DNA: TGTGCCACTGTCGACTCGACGAAAGAGACCCAGTACTTC

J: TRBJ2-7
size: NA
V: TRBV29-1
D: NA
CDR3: CSVVRSYEQYF
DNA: TGCAGCGTTGTTCGCAGCTACGAGCAGTACTTC

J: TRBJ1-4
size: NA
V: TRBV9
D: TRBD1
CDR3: CASSAGTVRIGNEKLFF
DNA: TGTGCCAGCAGCGCCGGGACAGTGCGAATCGGTAATGAAAAACTGTTTTTT

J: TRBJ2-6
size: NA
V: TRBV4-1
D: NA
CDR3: CASSQDGKGIFSGANVLTF
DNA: TGCGCCAGCAGCCAAGACGGAAAGGGGATATTCTCTGGGGCCAACGTCCTGACTTTC

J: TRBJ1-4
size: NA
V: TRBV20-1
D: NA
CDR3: CSASSLLGATNEKLFF
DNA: TGCAGTGCTAGTTCCTTACTCGGTGCAACTAATGAAAAACTGTTTTTT

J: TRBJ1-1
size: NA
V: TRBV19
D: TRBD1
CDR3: CASSTGGLTEAFF
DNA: TGTGCCAGTAGTACAGGGGGGCTCACTGAAGCTTTCTTT

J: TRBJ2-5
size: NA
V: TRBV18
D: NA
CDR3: CASSPGGLETQYF
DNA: TGTGCCAGCTCACCCGGGGGTTTGGAGACCCAGTACTTC

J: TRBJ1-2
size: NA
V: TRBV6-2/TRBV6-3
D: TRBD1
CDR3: CASSQGTASYGYTF
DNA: TGTGCCAGCAGCCAAGGGACAGCTTCCTATGGCTACACCTTC

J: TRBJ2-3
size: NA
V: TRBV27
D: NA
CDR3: CASSRRSGLATDTQYF
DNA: TGTGCCAGCAGTCGCCGAAGCGGGCTAGCGACCGATACGCAGTATTTT